Presented here are 24 T cell receptor beta chains from one specimen sequenced in a study of regulatory T cells in long-lasting Graves disease. Researchers made TCR beta libraries by using iRepertoire HTBI primers and running Arm-PCR on CDR3 regions. TCRdb recomputed calls from the multiplex PCR reads with MiXCR, one row per CDR3 protein. The table records 450,000 to 600,000 distinct CDR3 sequences, roughly 16% of them present only once. Sample time point: newly diagnosed GD, antithyroid drugs for less than 3 months. There was RNA extracted from PBMCs, and the TCR library was made from it. The data also belong to a second study, concerning T cells in Graves' hyperthyroidism and ophthalmopathy.

This specimen was peripheral blood mononuclear cells (PBMCs), taken at new diagnosis, from a patient treated with antithyroid drugs. These receptors were collected from a man between 35 and 55 years old with Graves disease.

This clonotype was detected only a few times. One end of the junction is discordant with germline, which a read error may explain. The rearrangement joins TRBV28 to TRBJ1-1; no firm D call. This CDR3 region has 14 residues. CDR1 MDHEN and CDR2 SYDVKM come from the germline V gene. The CDR3 DNA reads as TGTGCCAGCAGCTCTCCGGGCGGTGACACTGAAGCATCCTTT. As protein: CASSSPGGDTEASF.

This clonotype was recorded many times. V and J are TRBV28 and TRBJ1-2, with a possible D match to TRBD1 (5 bases). The CDR3 is 12 residues long. Deletions cut 7 bases from V and 8 bases from J, with 14 bases between. Germline-derived CDR1 and CDR2 are MDHEN and SYDVKM. CDR3 loop: CASIDSWYGYTF. DNA for the CDR3: TGTGCCAGCATCGACAGTTGGTACGGCTACACCTTC.

The rearrangement joins TRBV11-3 to TRBJ2-4, with D possibly being TRBD1 or TRBD2 (6 bases each). Germline CDR1 reads SGHNT; CDR2 reads YENEEA. The CDR3 runs to 18 residues. With 0 bases removed from V and 0 bases from J, the gap between germline ends came to 15 bases. Written as DNA, the CDR3 is TGTGCCAGCAGCTTAGATTTGGGGGGCAGTCTAGCCAAAAACATTCAGTACTTC. Translated: CASSLDLGGSLAKNIQYF.

The table lists this clonotype with many counts. The V and J genes are TRBV11-3 and TRBJ2-1, with D perhaps matching TRBD2 (6 bases). The CDR3 runs 13 residues. V lost 0 bases to trimming and J lost 15 bases, with 15 bases between them. Germline CDR1 reads SGHNT; CDR2 reads YENEEA. DNA of the CDR3: TGTGCCAGCAGCTTAGATTTAGGGAGGTGGCTGTTCTTC. Translating gives CASSLDLGRWLFF.

Worth noting for this clonotype: This may be a read error: a much more frequent sequence differs by one nucleotide. The gene calls are TRBV2 and TRBJ2-3, with no clear D. The J call may be faulty, since TRBJ2-7 better matches the DNA end. CDR1 and CDR2 from the germline V gene are SNHLY and FYNNEI. CDR3 length equals 14 residues. The CDR3 loop reads CASSDCFYLAEQYF. As DNA, the CDR3 is TGTGCCAGCAGTGACTGCTTCTACCTCGCCGAGCAGTACTTC.

The chain's CDR3 is CSAGQGSYSNQPQHF. The DNA for the CDR3 is TGCAGTGCAGGGCAGGGCTCCTATAGCAATCAGCCCCAGCATTTT. The chain uses TRBV20-1 and TRBJ1-5, with D possibly matching TRBD1 (5 bases). V was shortened by 6 bases and J by 0 bases, with 15 bases between the two germline ends. Germline CDR1 DFQATT, CDR2 SNEGSKA (reference sequence). The CDR3 length is 15 residues.

This clonotype was observed a handful of times. The chain has TRBV29-1 and TRBJ2-1; TRBD1 matches at 9 bases. The V gene end was trimmed by 3 bases and the J gene end by 14 bases; junction bases not matched to a gene: 5. This CDR3 has 11 amino acids. The germline gives CDR1 SQVTM, CDR2 ANQGSEA. The CDR3 loop reads CSVDRDRVKFF. DNA for the CDR3: TGCAGCGTTGATAGGGACAGGGTTAAGTTCTTC.

This clonotype was counted between two and nine times. The V and J genes are TRBV20-1 and TRBJ1-5; 8 bases are shared with TRBD1. Unmatched junction bases numbered 8, after V lost 7 bases and J lost 6 bases. The CDR3 loop spans 13 amino acids. Per germline, CDR1 DFQATT and CDR2 SNEGSKA (reference sequence). The CDR3 sequence: CSVEQGVSQPQHF. The CDR3 coding sequence is TGCAGTGTCGAACAGGGGGTGAGTCAGCCCCAGCATTTT.

This clonotype has just a few counts. This chain joins TRBV9 and TRBJ1-5; 7 nucleotides line up with TRBD1. CDR1 is SGDLS, CDR2 YYNGEE, per germline. The CDR3 has 15 residues. Trimming at V came to 5 bases and at J to 3 bases, leaving 8 bases not matched to a gene. CDR3 DNA: TGTGCCAGCAGTCCCCTGGGACAGCCCAATCAGCCCCAGCATTTT. Translating it yields CASSPLGQPNQPQHF.

This clonotype was counted many times. V usage is TRBV20-1 and J usage is TRBJ2-1; D is perhaps TRBD2 (5 bases). V shed 4 bases and J shed 7 bases, with 20 bases lying between them. CDR3 length: 15 amino acids. Germline lookup yields CDR1 DFQATT and CDR2 SNEGSKA (reference sequence). The CDR3 bases are TGCAGTGCTACCCCCATCGGGGTGATTTTAAATGAGCAGTTCTTC. It codes for CSATPIGVILNEQFF.

The CDR3 bases are TGTGCCAGCACTCCAGGGACTAGCGGTAACAATGAGCAGTTCTTC. This sequence encodes CASTPGTSGNNEQFF. The V and J genes are TRBV6-2 or TRBV6-3 and TRBJ2-1, with 11 bases fitting TRBD2. J lost 5 bases, V lost 7 bases, and 7 bases had no gene match. CDR3 length: 15 residues. Germline assignment: CDR1 MNHEY and CDR2 SVGEGT.

The V and J genes are TRBV29-1 and TRBJ2-7; 10 bases match TRBD1. Per germline, CDR1 SQVTM and CDR2 ANQGSEA. The CDR3 sequence is 16 residues long. J gave up 1 base and V 0 bases, and 6 bases lay outside the gene matches. CDR3 sequence: CSVEDWDRGNSYEQYF. CDR3 sequence (DNA): TGCAGCGTTGAAGATTGGGACAGGGGAAATTCCTACGAGCAGTACTTC.

This rearrangement joins TRBV28 to TRBJ2-6; D is perhaps TRBD2 (7 bases). Trimming shortened V by 8 bases and J by 2 bases, and 19 bases separated the two germline ends. The CDR3 sequence is 17 residues long. Germline assignment: CDR1 MDHEN and CDR2 SYDVKM. The CDR3 is CASSKLGGRAGANVLTF. CDR3 bases: TGTGCCAGCTCCAAATTGGGGGGGCGCGCTGGGGCCAACGTCCTGACTTTC.

This clonotype was counted at least ten times. This rearrangement joins TRBV29-1 to TRBJ2-1; the D is unclear. The V end lost 3 bases, the J end lost 10 bases, and 10 bases lay between the germline ends. The germline CDR1 and CDR2 sequences are SQVTM and ANQGSEA. This CDR3 is built from 11 residues. Here the CDR3 DNA reads TGCAGCGTTGAGGACCCCAGGGAGCAGTTCTTC. Protein product: CSVEDPREQFF.

The genes are TRBV7-9 and TRBJ2-7, with D possibly TRBD2 on 6 matching bases. The CDR3 consists of 14 residues. V lost 5 bases and J 4 bases, leaving 15 bases between the germline ends. CDR1 SEHNR and CDR2 FQNEAQ come from the germline V gene (reference sequence). The CDR3 sequence: CASSRGAGAYEQYF. CDR3 DNA: TGTGCCAGCAGCCGGGGAGCGGGCGCTTACGAGCAGTACTTC. Variable domain in full (rest from reference TRBV7-9 and TRBJ2-7): DTGVSQNPRHKITKRGQNVTFRCDPISEHNRLYWYRQTLGQGPEFLTYFQNEAQLEKSRLLSDRFSAERPKGSFSTLEIQRTEQGDSAMYLCASSRGAGAYEQYFGPGTRLTVT.

This clonotype was recorded at least ten times. The J gene is TRBJ2-1, the V gene TRBV7-8, with no clear D. The V and J ends lost 5 bases and 0 bases respectively, with 17 bases between them. The CDR3 spans 17 residues. Germline CDR1 is SGHVS and CDR2 is FQNEAQ. CDR3 loop: CASSQTRVLSSYNEQFF. The CDR3 DNA reads TGTGCCAGCAGCCAGACACGGGTACTGAGCTCCTACAATGAGCAGTTCTTC.

This clonotype was detected a few times. J is TRBJ1-1 and V is TRBV24-1; no clear D. The CDR3 has 11 amino acids. The germline gives CDR1 KGHDR, CDR2 SFDVKD. Trimming took 7 bases from V and 7 from J, leaving 9 bases between them. CDR3 sequence reads: CATRADNEAFF. The CDR3 region has the DNA TGTGCCACCAGGGCGGATAATGAAGCTTTCTTT.

This clonotype was seen at least ten times. This chain links TRBV5-1 with TRBJ2-3; 9 positions match TRBD1. This CDR3 has 16 residues. J gave up 3 bases and V 3 bases, and 8 bases lay outside the gene matches. CDR1 SGHRS and CDR2 YFSETQ come from the germline V gene. The CDR3 here is CASSSRDRVNTDTQYF. In nucleotides, the CDR3 is TGCGCCAGCAGCTCCCGGGACAGGGTTAATACAGATACGCAGTATTTT.

This clonotype was counted ten times or more. The J gene is TRBJ1-1, the V gene TRBV12-3 or TRBV12-4; tentative D call: TRBD1 (6 bases). Trimming shortened V by 7 bases and J by 1 base, and 13 bases separated the two germline ends. The CDR3 sequence is 14 residues long. CDR3 in amino acids: CASNPGQRNTEAFF. For the CDR3, the DNA is TGTGCCAGCAACCCGGGACAACGGAACACTGAAGCTTTCTTT.

The sample holds a few counts of this clonotype. The chain couples TRBV5-4 to TRBJ2-3, with 10 bases fitting TRBD2. The J segment lost 6 bases and the V segment lost 0 bases, leaving 7 bases of the junction unmatched. The germline V gene encodes CDR1 SGHNT and CDR2 YYREEE (reference sequence). The CDR3 has 16 residues. CDR3 sequence (DNA): TGTGCCAGCAGCTTGGAGGTGTCTAGCGGGAGTGATACGCAGTATTTT. Protein sequence: CASSLEVSSGSDTQYF.

This clonotype was seen at least ten times. This rearrangement joins TRBV20-1 to TRBJ2-7, with 7 bases fitting TRBD2. Trimming cost V 3 bases and J 6 bases; bases outside gene matches: 8. This CDR3 is 13 amino acids long. Per germline, CDR1 DFQATT and CDR2 SNEGSKA (reference sequence). CDR3 region: CSARVGGPREQYF. For the CDR3, the DNA is TGCAGTGCTAGGGTGGGAGGGCCTCGCGAGCAGTACTTC.

At least ten counts were recorded for this clonotype. V usage is TRBV2 and J usage is TRBJ2-7, with 8 bases fitting TRBD2. The CDR3 is made up of 15 amino acids. V dropped 5 bases and J dropped 2; count of bases not matched to a gene: 8. Germline CDR1 reads SNHLY; CDR2 reads FYNNEI. The CDR3 DNA reads as TGTGCCAGCAGTAAACTAGCGGCGGTGACCTACGAGCAGTACTTC. This sequence encodes CASSKLAAVTYEQYF.

This clonotype was seen repeatedly, ten times or more. The V call is TRBV3-1, the J call TRBJ1-1; D is possibly TRBD1 (6 bases). The V and J ends lost 6 bases and 3 bases respectively, with 11 bases between them. CDR1 is LGHDT and CDR2 is YNNKEL in the germline V gene (reference sequence). The CDR3 consists of 13 residues. The CDR3 nucleotides are TGTGCCAGCAGTTTCGGACAGTACACTGAAGCTTTCTTT. It encodes CASSFGQYTEAFF.

This clonotype showed up many times. The chain uses TRBV27 and TRBJ1-1; no reliable D call. Germline CDR1 MNHEY, CDR2 SMNVEV (reference sequence). Between the trimmed V and J ends, which lost 4 bases and 1 base, there was a span of 13 bases. CDR3 length: 15 amino acids. The CDR3 loop reads CASSSGRTKNTEAFF. In DNA form, the CDR3 reads TGTGCCAGCAGTTCCGGACGGACGAAGAACACTGAAGCTTTCTTT.